This TCR beta chain originates from a study of blood T cell repertoires in COVID-19. The table came from immunoSEQ multiplex PCR; TCRdb's copy has only in-frame clones and leaves some out. The sample records approximately 380,000 clones, about 85% being singletons. About this clone itself: Other DNA sequences of this sample code for an identical CDR3.

The V end was cut by 2 bases, the J end by 0 bases, with 6 bases between. The germline V gene encodes CDR1 SGHRS and CDR2 YFSETQ. This CDR3 has 14 residues. Sample: peripheral blood. The rearrangement links TRBV5-1 to TRBJ1-5, with D possibly matching TRBD1 (5 bases). This clonotype was obtained from a woman between 18 and 29 years old with acute or convalescent COVID-19. CDR3 bases: TGCGCCAGCAGCTTCGGGGGTAGCAATCAGCCCCAGCATTTT. Protein: CASSFGGSNQPQHF.